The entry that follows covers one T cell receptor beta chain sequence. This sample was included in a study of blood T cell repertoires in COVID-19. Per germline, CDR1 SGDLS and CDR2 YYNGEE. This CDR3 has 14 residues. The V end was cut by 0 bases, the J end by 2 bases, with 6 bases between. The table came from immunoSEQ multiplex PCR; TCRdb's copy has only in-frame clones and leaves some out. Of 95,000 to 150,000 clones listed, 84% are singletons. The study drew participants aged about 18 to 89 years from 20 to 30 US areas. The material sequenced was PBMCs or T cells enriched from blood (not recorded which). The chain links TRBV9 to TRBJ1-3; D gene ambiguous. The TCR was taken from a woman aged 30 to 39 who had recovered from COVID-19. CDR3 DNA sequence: TGTGCCAGCAGCGTAGGCGGGGCTGGAAACACCATATATTTT. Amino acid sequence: CASSVGGAGNTIYF.